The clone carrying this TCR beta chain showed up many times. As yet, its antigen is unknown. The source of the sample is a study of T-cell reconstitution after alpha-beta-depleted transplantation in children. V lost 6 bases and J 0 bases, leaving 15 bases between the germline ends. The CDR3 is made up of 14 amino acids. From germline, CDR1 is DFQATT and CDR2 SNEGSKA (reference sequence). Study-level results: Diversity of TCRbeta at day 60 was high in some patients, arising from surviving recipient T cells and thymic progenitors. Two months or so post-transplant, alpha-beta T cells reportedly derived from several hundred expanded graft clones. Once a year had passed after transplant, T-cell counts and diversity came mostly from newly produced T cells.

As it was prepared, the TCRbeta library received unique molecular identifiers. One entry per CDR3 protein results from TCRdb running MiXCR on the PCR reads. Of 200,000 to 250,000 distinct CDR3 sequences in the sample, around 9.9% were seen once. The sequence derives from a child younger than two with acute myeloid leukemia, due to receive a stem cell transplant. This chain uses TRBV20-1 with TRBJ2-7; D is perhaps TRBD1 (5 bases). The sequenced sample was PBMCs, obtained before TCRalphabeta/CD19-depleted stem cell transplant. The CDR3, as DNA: TGCAGTGCCCCAGGGCCCGTCAGCTCCTACGAGCAGTACTTC. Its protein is CSAPGPVSSYEQYF.